The clone carrying this T cell receptor beta chain has at least ten counts. Antigen specificity is unknown. These data are taken from a study of T-cell memory formation after mild COVID-19. The study's findings and limits: Cross-reactive memory appears to have joined, as suggested by some responding clones showing up in pre-infection memory. CD4+ bias marked clones expanding day 15 to 37, unlike balanced contracting clones.

Researchers used 5'RACE with constant-segment primers to make TCR alpha and TCR beta cDNA libraries that carry sample barcodes and UMIs. One entry per CDR3 protein results from TCRdb running MiXCR on the 5' RACE reads. Among under 200,000 distinct CDR3 sequences listed, 11% were seen once. This sequence was found in a man aged 18 to 30 who had mild COVID-19 (a few samples of this study predate the infection). Cell type and time point are not known. Sequencing input: PBMCs or a T cell subset sorted from them (not recorded which).

The DNA for the CDR3 is TGTGCCAGCAGCTTAGTAGGCGTTGAGCAGTTCTTC. Translation: CASSLVGVEQFF. J is TRBJ2-1 and V is TRBV7-9; D unclear. In germline, CDR1 is SEHNR, CDR2 FQNEAQ (reference sequence). Between the trimmed V and J ends, which lost 1 base and 9 bases, there was a span of 7 bases. The CDR3 is 12 residues long.